A selection of T cell receptor beta chains follows, all from one sample in a study of CD8 T cells in ankylosing spondylitis. In TCRdb, the 5' RACE reads were re-called with MiXCR into one record per CDR3 protein. The data show some 840,000 distinct CDR3 sequences, 10% to 15% seen once. Sequencing was performed on blood, either unsorted or a sorted T cell fraction (not recorded which). The receptor set was obtained from a male donor with ankylosing spondylitis. The CDR3 runs from the conserved cysteine through the conserved F or W. D genes are given only for firm matches. Clone size, where shown, is once, few, many, or a class for clones that have expanded.

j_gene: TRBJ2-7
v_gene: TRBV20-1
d_gene: TRBD1
abundance: NA
CDR3nt: TGCAGTGCTCACTCACCGGGACAGGGGACCCACGAGCAGTACTTC
CDR3aa: CSAHSPGQGTHEQYF

j_gene: TRBJ2-7
v_gene: TRBV5-6
d_gene: TRBD1
abundance: NA
CDR3nt: TGTGCCAGCAGCGCGCGAACAGGGGTCCGGTCCTACGAGCAGTACTTC
CDR3aa: CASSARTGVRSYEQYF

j_gene: TRBJ2-5
v_gene: TRBV4-3
d_gene: TRBD1
abundance: NA
CDR3nt: TGCGCCAGCGCATTCCGGGACAGGGAGGGGGAGACCCAGTACTTC
CDR3aa: CASAFRDREGETQYF

j_gene: TRBJ1-2
v_gene: TRBV4-2
d_gene: TRBD1
abundance: few
CDR3nt: TGTGCCAGCAGCCTTACAGGGACAGATACTGGCTACACCTTC
CDR3aa: CASSLTGTDTGYTF

j_gene: TRBJ2-5
v_gene: TRBV20-1
d_gene: NA
abundance: few
CDR3nt: TGCAGTGCTATAGACAGCTACCAAGAGACCCAGTACTTC
CDR3aa: CSAIDSYQETQYF

j_gene: TRBJ1-5
v_gene: TRBV10-3
d_gene: NA
abundance: many
CDR3nt: TGTGCCATCAGTGAGTGGGGAAATCAGCCCCAGCATTTT
CDR3aa: CAISEWGNQPQHF

j_gene: TRBJ2-1
v_gene: TRBV29-1
d_gene: NA
abundance: NA
CDR3nt: TGCAGCGTTGATCTCCGGGACTCCTACAATGAGCAGTTCTTC
CDR3aa: CSVDLRDSYNEQFF

j_gene: TRBJ2-7
v_gene: TRBV29-1
d_gene: NA
abundance: many
CDR3nt: TGCAGCGTTTCCCTAGTCGGCAGGTTAACCTACGAGCAGTACTTC
CDR3aa: CSVSLVGRLTYEQYF

j_gene: TRBJ2-2
v_gene: TRBV5-1
d_gene: NA
abundance: NA
CDR3nt: TGCGCCAGCAGCTTGGCGCAAACGAACACCGGGGAGCTGTTTTTT
CDR3aa: CASSLAQTNTGELFF

j_gene: TRBJ1-1
v_gene: TRBV27
d_gene: NA
abundance: few
CDR3nt: TGTGCCAGCAGTTTATTCGGGGGCGCGAGGACTGAAGCTTTCTTT
CDR3aa: CASSLFGGARTEAFF

j_gene: TRBJ1-4
v_gene: TRBV5-5
d_gene: NA
abundance: few
CDR3nt: TGTGCCAGCAGCCAGACAATCTTAGGCGAAAAACTGTTTTTT
CDR3aa: CASSQTILGEKLFF

j_gene: TRBJ1-1
v_gene: TRBV5-5
d_gene: NA
abundance: many
CDR3nt: TGTGCCAGCAGCAGGTTGGGGGGACCGGACACTGAAGCTTTCTTT
CDR3aa: CASSRLGGPDTEAFF

j_gene: TRBJ1-3
v_gene: TRBV6-1
d_gene: NA
abundance: NA
CDR3nt: TGTGCCAGCAGTCCCCACTGGTCCGGAAACACCATATATTTT
CDR3aa: CASSPHWSGNTIYF

j_gene: TRBJ2-7
v_gene: TRBV20-1
d_gene: TRBD1
abundance: few
CDR3nt: TGCAGTGCTCTGGGACAGTACCTCTCCTACGAGCAGTACTTC
CDR3aa: CSALGQYLSYEQYF

j_gene: TRBJ2-3
v_gene: TRBV5-6
d_gene: NA
abundance: NA
CDR3nt: TGTGCCAGCAGCCCCTGGGACCTGAGCACAGATACGCAGTATTTT
CDR3aa: CASSPWDLSTDTQYF

j_gene: TRBJ2-7
v_gene: TRBV29-1
d_gene: NA
abundance: few
CDR3nt: TGCAGCGTTGGGACACAGGGTGAGCAGTACTTC
CDR3aa: CSVGTQGEQYF

j_gene: TRBJ1-2
v_gene: TRBV6-2/TRBV6-3
d_gene: NA
abundance: NA
CDR3nt: TGTGCCAGCAGTTACAAGGCCTATGGCTACACCTTC
CDR3aa: CASSYKAYGYTF

j_gene: TRBJ2-5
v_gene: TRBV29-1
d_gene: TRBD1
abundance: many
CDR3nt: TGCAGCGGGAGAACAGGGGAGCAGACCCAGTACTTC
CDR3aa: CSGRTGEQTQYF

j_gene: TRBJ2-7
v_gene: TRBV5-1
d_gene: TRBD2
abundance: NA
CDR3nt: TGCGCCAGCAGCCCGGCGGGGACTAGCGGGAGGAAGGACGAGCAGTACTTC
CDR3aa: CASSPAGTSGRKDEQYF

j_gene: TRBJ1-5
v_gene: TRBV27
d_gene: NA
abundance: NA
CDR3nt: TGTGCCAGCAGTTGGATTAATCAGCCCCAGCATTTT
CDR3aa: CASSWINQPQHF

j_gene: TRBJ1-1
v_gene: TRBV7-2
d_gene: NA
abundance: many
CDR3nt: TGTGCCAGCAGCCTTTTTGGGGGCAATGAAGCTTTCTTT
CDR3aa: CASSLFGGNEAFF

j_gene: TRBJ2-7
v_gene: TRBV7-2
d_gene: NA
abundance: many
CDR3nt: TGTGCCAGCAGCTCACAGGGAGGGTACGAGCAGTACTTC
CDR3aa: CASSSQGGYEQYF

j_gene: TRBJ2-3
v_gene: TRBV29-1
d_gene: TRBD2
abundance: many
CDR3nt: TGCAGCGTGGGACGGGGGGTTAGTGGAGATACGCAGTATTTT
CDR3aa: CSVGRGVSGDTQYF

j_gene: TRBJ2-7
v_gene: TRBV15
d_gene: NA
abundance: NA
CDR3nt: TGTGCCACCAGCAGAGGTGGCGGAACCACCTACGAGCAGTACTTC
CDR3aa: CATSRGGGTTYEQYF

j_gene: TRBJ1-1
v_gene: TRBV12-3/TRBV12-4
d_gene: NA
abundance: NA
CDR3nt: TGTGCCAGCAGTTCCTCCCCCCTCGCCACTGAAGCTTTCTTT
CDR3aa: CASSSSPLATEAFF

j_gene: TRBJ1-1
v_gene: TRBV20-1
d_gene: TRBD1
abundance: many
CDR3nt: TGCAGTGCTAGGGACAGGGTGAACACTGAAGCTTTCTTT
CDR3aa: CSARDRVNTEAFF

j_gene: TRBJ2-1
v_gene: TRBV20-1
d_gene: TRBD1
abundance: once
CDR3nt: TGCAGGGCTAGAGATGACAAACAAACAGGGGCGCACCTTTACAATGAGCAGTTCTTC
CDR3aa: CRARDDKQTGAHLYNEQFF

j_gene: TRBJ2-7
v_gene: TRBV5-1
d_gene: TRBD2
abundance: many
CDR3nt: TGTGCCAGCAGCTTGGGGACTAGCGACTCCTACGAGCAGTACTTC
CDR3aa: CASSLGTSDSYEQYF

j_gene: TRBJ2-1
v_gene: TRBV4-3
d_gene: TRBD2
abundance: NA
CDR3nt: TGCGCCAGCAGCCAAGAAGGGGGACTAGCGGGACCTGAGCAGTTCTTC
CDR3aa: CASSQEGGLAGPEQFF

j_gene: TRBJ2-5
v_gene: TRBV7-8
d_gene: NA
abundance: NA
CDR3nt: TGTGCCAGCAGCTTAAAGTATAACACCCAAGAGACCCAGTACTTC
CDR3aa: CASSLKYNTQETQYF

j_gene: TRBJ2-7
v_gene: TRBV5-1
d_gene: TRBD2
abundance: many
CDR3nt: TGTGCCAGCAGCTTAGCGGGAGGGCCCTACGAGCAGTACTTC
CDR3aa: CASSLAGGPYEQYF

j_gene: TRBJ2-4
v_gene: TRBV7-2
d_gene: NA
abundance: few
CDR3nt: TGTGCCAGCAGCTTAGTCTGGCAGGGGGGGGACATTCAGTACTTC
CDR3aa: CASSLVWQGGDIQYF

j_gene: TRBJ2-7
v_gene: TRBV6-5
d_gene: TRBD2
abundance: NA
CDR3nt: TGTGCCAGCAGTTCGCTGACTAGCGGGGGAAACGAGCAGTACTTC
CDR3aa: CASSSLTSGGNEQYF

j_gene: TRBJ2-7
v_gene: TRBV4-1
d_gene: TRBD1
abundance: NA
CDR3nt: TGCGCCAGCAGCCAAGGGACCGACAGGGGGCTGGAGGGGCAGTACTTC
CDR3aa: CASSQGTDRGLEGQYF

j_gene: TRBJ2-1
v_gene: TRBV12-3/TRBV12-4
d_gene: NA
abundance: few
CDR3nt: TGTGCCAGCAGTTTATCCACCTCAGGGGAGCAGTTCTTC
CDR3aa: CASSLSTSGEQFF

j_gene: TRBJ1-6
v_gene: TRBV2
d_gene: TRBD1
abundance: few
CDR3nt: TGTGCCAGCGTAGGACAGGGGGTCGGTATCGGTTCACCCCTCCACTTT
CDR3aa: CASVGQGVGIGSPLHF

j_gene: TRBJ2-3
v_gene: TRBV5-1
d_gene: NA
abundance: many
CDR3nt: TGCGCCAGCAGCTCCGGGACGCTCGAAGATACGCAGTATTTT
CDR3aa: CASSSGTLEDTQYF

j_gene: TRBJ1-6
v_gene: TRBV5-1
d_gene: TRBD1
abundance: NA
CDR3nt: TGCGCCAGCAGCTTGGTCCCGGGACAGTCTTCACCCCTCCACTTT
CDR3aa: CASSLVPGQSSPLHF

j_gene: TRBJ2-2
v_gene: TRBV24-1
d_gene: NA
abundance: few
CDR3nt: TGTGCCACCAGTGACTCATGGCCCGGGGAGCTGTTTTTT
CDR3aa: CATSDSWPGELFF

j_gene: TRBJ2-3
v_gene: TRBV2
d_gene: TRBD1
abundance: NA
CDR3nt: TGTGCCAGCAGCCGGGACAGGGGAAGAGATACGCAGTATTTT
CDR3aa: CASSRDRGRDTQYF

j_gene: TRBJ1-1
v_gene: TRBV11-1
d_gene: TRBD1
abundance: few
CDR3nt: TGTGCCAGCAGCAGCCGGACAGGGGGCGCGGCTGAAGCTTTCTTT
CDR3aa: CASSSRTGGAAEAFF

j_gene: TRBJ1-2
v_gene: TRBV3-1
d_gene: NA
abundance: few
CDR3nt: TGTGCCAGCAGCCATCGGATCGGCGGCTACACCTTC
CDR3aa: CASSHRIGGYTF

j_gene: TRBJ2-5
v_gene: TRBV7-2
d_gene: NA
abundance: NA
CDR3nt: TGTGCCAGCAGCCCCGACAGGGAGGTTCAGACCCAGTACTTC
CDR3aa: CASSPDREVQTQYF

j_gene: TRBJ2-7
v_gene: TRBV28
d_gene: NA
abundance: few
CDR3nt: TGTGCCAGCAGTGCTACCCGGACAATCCGGAGCGAGCAGTACTTC
CDR3aa: CASSATRTIRSEQYF

j_gene: TRBJ1-6
v_gene: TRBV18
d_gene: NA
abundance: NA
CDR3nt: TGTGCCAGCTCACCATTGTCCAGAACGAATTCACCCCTCCACTTT
CDR3aa: CASSPLSRTNSPLHF

j_gene: TRBJ2-5
v_gene: TRBV28
d_gene: TRBD2
abundance: NA
CDR3nt: TGTGCCAGCAGTTCTCAACCAGGACTAGCGGAAGAGACCCAGTACTTC
CDR3aa: CASSSQPGLAEETQYF

j_gene: TRBJ2-1
v_gene: TRBV20-1
d_gene: NA
abundance: NA
CDR3nt: TGCAGTGCTAGACTGAATCCGGCGGATGAGCAGTTCTTC
CDR3aa: CSARLNPADEQFF

j_gene: TRBJ2-5
v_gene: TRBV6-1
d_gene: NA
abundance: few
CDR3nt: TGTGCCAGCAGTGAGACCAGGGGCACCCAGTACTTC
CDR3aa: CASSETRGTQYF